This is a list of T cell receptor beta chains from one sample in a study of beta chain features in type 1 diabetes. Assay: immunoSEQ multiplex PCR; the TCRdb copy retains only in-frame clones and omits some. The data hold about 130,000 clones, with roughly 10% observed a single time. The sample taken for sequencing was central memory CD4+ T cells from blood. Receptor source: a man aged 30-40 years with type 1 diabetes. CDR3s include the opening cysteine and the closing phenylalanine or tryptophan. The D gene is left open where the match is weak. A row's size may be missing; if present it is once, few, many or a size class.

abundance,v_gene,d_gene,j_gene,CDR3aa,CDR3nt
once,TRBV4-1,-,TRBJ2-1,CASSQVHLYNEQFF,TGCGCCAGCAGCCAAGTTCACCTATACAATGAGCAGTTCTTC
-,TRBV7-2,-,TRBJ1-1,CASSPKAGRIRVNTEAFF,TGTGCCAGCAGCCCTAAGGCGGGCAGGATCCGTGTGAACACTGAAGCTTTCTTT
-,TRBV2,-,TRBJ2-7,CASSGGTDRGTCEQYF,TGTGCCAGCAGCGGAGGGACAGACCGAGGAACGTGCGAGCAGTACTTC
few,TRBV28,TRBD1,TRBJ1-2,CASSLSGTGSVYGYTF,TGTGCCAGCAGTTTATCCGGGACAGGGTCCGTCTATGGCTACACCTTC
-,TRBV2,-,TRBJ2-5,CASSPERLETQYF,TGTGCCAGCAGTCCAGAGAGGCTGGAGACCCAGTACTTC
-,TRBV2,-,TRBJ2-3,CASMPGGTDTQYF,TGTGCCAGCATGCCAGGGGGCACAGATACGCAGTATTTT
-,TRBV4-2,TRBD1,TRBJ2-7,CASKTGQASSYEQYF,TGTGCCAGCAAGACCGGACAGGCCTCTTCCTACGAGCAGTACTTC
few,TRBV27,-,TRBJ1-6,CASSWGANSPLHF,TGTGCCAGCAGTTGGGGCGCTAATTCACCCCTCCACTTT
-,TRBV19,-,TRBJ1-2,CASSIDSYTYTF,TGTGCCAGTAGTATTGACAGTTATACGTACACCTTC
few,TRBV5-4,TRBD1,TRBJ1-1,CASSPWTGNTEAFF,TGTGCCAGCAGTCCATGGACAGGGAACACTGAAGCTTTCTTT
few,TRBV19,-,TRBJ2-6,CASSLQQSGANVLTF,TGTGCCAGTAGCCTACAGCAATCTGGGGCCAACGTCCTGACTTTC
few,TRBV7-9,-,TRBJ2-7,CASRPTGNRYEQYF,TGTGCCAGCAGACCTACAGGGAACCGCTACGAGCAGTACTTC
few,TRBV4-3,TRBD2,TRBJ2-3,CASSQVAGRGGSTDTQYF,TGCGCCAGCAGCCAAGTCGCCGGACGGGGGGGAAGCACAGATACGCAGTATTTT
few,TRBV6-6,-,TRBJ2-5,CASSYDQGGYTETQYF,TGTGCCAGCAGTTACGACCAGGGGGGATACACGGAGACCCAGTACTTC
few,TRBV5-4,TRBD1,TRBJ1-2,CASSLIGTGEGYTF,TGTGCCAGCAGCTTGATCGGGACAGGGGAGGGCTACACCTTC
few,TRBV19,-,TRBJ2-1,CASSKRGAGEQFF,TGTGCCAGTAGTAAACGGGGGGCGGGGGAGCAGTTCTTC
-,TRBV6-5,TRBD2,TRBJ2-5,CASSYSSGAGGETQYF,TGTGCCAGCAGTTACTCTAGCGGGGCGGGCGGGGAGACCCAGTACTTC
-,TRBV9,-,TRBJ2-7,CASSPRLGSREQYF,TGTGCCAGCAGCCCCCGACTAGGGTCTCGCGAGCAGTACTTC
many,TRBV4-3,TRBD1,TRBJ2-5,CASSQGRRTGGLETQYF,TGCGCCAGCAGCCAAGGGAGGCGGACAGGGGGCTTGGAGACCCAGTACTTC
few,TRBV7-9,-,TRBJ1-2,CASSLDGGRSYGYTF,TGTGCCAGCAGCTTAGATGGGGGCAGAAGCTATGGCTACACCTTC
many,TRBV4-3,-,TRBJ2-5,CASSRQHQETQYF,TGCGCCAGCAGCCGACAGCACCAAGAGACCCAGTACTTC
-,TRBV5-1,TRBD1,TRBJ2-5,CASSLNRGETQYF,TGCGCCAGCAGCCTTAACAGGGGAGAGACCCAGTACTTC
few,TRBV29-1,TRBD1,TRBJ2-3,CSVGTGGTDTQYF,TGCAGCGTTGGGACAGGGGGCACAGATACGCAGTATTTT
-,TRBV29-1,-,TRBJ2-7,CSVVKGGGYEQYF,TGCAGCGTTGTAAAAGGAGGAGGCTACGAGCAGTACTTC
few,TRBV18,-,TRBJ1-1,CASSPPSTATEAFF,TGTGCCAGCTCACCACCGTCTACAGCCACTGAAGCTTTCTTT
few,TRBV18,TRBD2,TRBJ2-2,CASSVTSGETGELFF,TGTGCCAGCTCCGTGACTAGCGGGGAGACCGGGGAGCTGTTTTTT
-,TRBV30,-,TRBJ2-3,CASLTPSTDTQYF,TGTGCCTCCCTCACTCCCAGCACAGATACGCAGTATTTT
-,TRBV5-1,TRBD1,TRBJ2-2,CASSLQGAAGELFF,TGCGCCAGCAGCTTACAGGGGGCGGCCGGGGAGCTGTTTTTT
few,TRBV7-9,-,TRBJ1-1,CASSSQGRGTEAFF,TGTGCCAGCAGCTCCCAGGGGCGGGGGACTGAAGCTTTCTTT
few,TRBV7-2,TRBD1,TRBJ1-2,CASSFSTGSNYGYTF,TGTGCCAGCAGCTTTTCGACAGGGAGCAACTATGGCTACACCTTC
few,TRBV14,-,TRBJ1-3,CASSLRTAGNTIYF,TGTGCCAGCAGCCTACGTACAGCTGGAAACACCATATATTTT
few,TRBV6-5,TRBD2,TRBJ2-5,CASSYERGAFGTQYF,TGTGCCAGCAGTTACGAGCGGGGGGCTTTTGGGACCCAGTACTTC
-,TRBV5-4,-,TRBJ2-5,CASSSDYGTRGETQYF,TGTGCCAGCAGCTCTGATTACGGGACAAGAGGAGAGACCCAGTACTTC
-,TRBV11-2,-,TRBJ2-6,CASSLSWGYGANVLTF,TGTGCCAGCAGCCTCTCCTGGGGCTACGGGGCCAACGTCCTGACTTTC
-,TRBV30,-,TRBJ1-6,CAWRRAGGGTINSPLHF,TGTGCCTGGAGAAGGGCAGGCGGGGGTACTATAAATTCACCCCTCCACTTT